The 4 T cell receptor beta chains in this list originate from one sample, sequenced in a study of response to subunit inactivated influenza vaccine. MiXCR was run by TCRdb on the RT-PCR reads, yielding one entry per CDR3 protein. The repertoire holds about 530,000 distinct CDR3 sequences, about 10% seen once, with 10% in the top ten. Material: PBMCs from blood, obtained on the day of vaccination. The receptors stem from a man aged 50 or older who received an inactivated influenza vaccine.

A few counts support this clonotype. V gene TRBV7-6 combines with J gene TRBJ2-7, with D perhaps matching TRBD2 (6 bases). CDR1 and CDR2 from the germline V gene are SGHVS and FNYEAQ. This CDR3 contains 16 residues. With 1 base removed from V and 5 bases from J, the gap between germline ends came to 18 bases. The DNA for the CDR3 is TGTGCCAGCAGCTTAGTCGCGGGGCGTCTTGTCCACGAGCAGTACTTC. The encoded protein is CASSLVAGRLVHEQYF.

This clonotype was seen only a few times. This sequence joins TRBV9 and TRBJ2-1, with TRBD1 matching 9 bases. J lost 6 bases, V lost 4 bases, and 11 bases had no gene match. Germline CDR1 SGDLS, CDR2 YYNGEE. This CDR3 comprises 16 residues. As DNA, the CDR3 is TGTGCCAGCAGCCCCTGGGGACAGGGATCGGGCAATGAGCAGTTCTTC. Amino acid sequence: CASSPWGQGSGNEQFF.

The chain's CDR3 is CSATGTSGRTDTQYF. DNA of the CDR3: TGCAGTGCAACCGGGACTAGCGGGCGCACAGATACGCAGTATTTT. The rearrangement joins TRBV20-1 to TRBJ2-3; TRBD2 matches at 12 bases. Losses at the gene ends were 6 bases for V and 1 base for J; bases not matched to a gene: 5. There are 15 residues in the CDR3. Germline V gene lookup returns CDR1 DFQATT and CDR2 SNEGSKA (reference sequence).

In nucleotides, the CDR3 is TGTGCCAGCAGCTTGGATCCGGGTGCCTACTATGGCTACACCTTC. Protein: CASSLDPGAYYGYTF. The J gene is TRBJ1-2, the V gene TRBV5-4; D remains unclear. CDR1 is SGHNT and CDR2 is YYREEE in the germline V gene (reference sequence). This CDR3 is 15 amino acids long. The V gene lost 0 bases and the J gene lost 3 bases, with 12 bases spanning the gap.